The 17 T cell receptor beta chains presented below share a single source sample, sequenced in a study of beta chain features in type 1 diabetes. Findings and limits, study-wide: Across all four CD4+ subsets, people with type 1 diabetes showed modestly shorter TCRB CDR3s.

The antigens of these receptors remain unknown. Expressed TCRB transcripts were sequenced, since all the RNA that had been isolated was reverse transcribed. Some clones are missing from TCRdb's copy, which holds only in-frame ones; the method was immunoSEQ multiplex PCR. In the table there are a few hundred thousand clones, about 10% of which are singletons. The sequencing sample was made of central memory CD4+ T cells from blood. The source of these receptors is a man in his thirties or forties with type 1 diabetes.

This clone was seen a handful of times. This sequence joins TRBV28 and TRBJ2-5; D gene uncertain. Trimming removed 6 bases from V and 3 bases from J, with 5 bases in between. Germline V gene data show CDR1 as MDHEN and CDR2 as SYDVKM. The CDR3 is made up of 11 amino acids. DNA of the CDR3: TGTGCCAGCAGATATAAAGAGACCCAGTACTTC. Its protein is CASRYKETQYF.

The chain joins TRBV28 to TRBJ1-1, with D tentatively TRBD1 (6 bases). The CDR3 extends over 12 amino acids. The ends were cut back, 5 bases at V and 10 bases at J, with 14 bases in the middle. Germline CDR1 reads MDHEN; CDR2 reads SYDVKM. The CDR3 DNA reads as TGTGCCAGCAGTCTACCAGTCAGGGGAGCTTTCTTT. Its translation: CASSLPVRGAFF.

This clone was seen a few times. This sequence joins TRBV7-8 and TRBJ1-5; no clear D gene. Trimming took 5 bases from V and 0 from J, leaving 11 bases between them. The CDR3 spans 15 residues. Germline assignment: CDR1 SGHVS and CDR2 FQNEAQ. CDR3: CASSRESNSNQPQHF. The CDR3 DNA is TGTGCCAGCAGCCGAGAGAGCAATAGCAATCAGCCCCAGCATTTT.

The chain joins TRBV5-1 to TRBJ2-5; tentative D call: TRBD2 (5 bases). Germline V CDR1 and CDR2: SGHRS, YFSETQ. The CDR3 spans 13 residues. Trimming left V 4 bases short and J 5 bases short, with 12 bases between. DNA of the CDR3: TGCGCCAGCAGCCGGGATTATTCGGAGACCCAGTACTTC. Amino acid sequence: CASSRDYSETQYF.

This clone was found once. The chain couples TRBV18 to TRBJ2-7; D call uncertain. This CDR3 region has 11 residues. With 0 bases removed from V and 6 bases from J, the gap between germline ends came to 3 bases. Germline V gives CDR1 KGHSH, CDR2 LQKENI. The CDR3 DNA reads as TGTGCCAGCTCACCACCAGGCGAGCAGTACTTC. It yields the protein CASSPPGEQYF. The variable domain in full, completed from reference TRBV18 and TRBJ2-7, reads NAGVMQNPRHLVRRRGQEARLRCSPMKGHSHVYWYRQLPEEGLKFMVYLQKENIIDESGMPKERFSAEFPKEGPSILRIQQVVRGDSAAYFCASSPPGEQYFGPGTRLTVT.

The rearrangement joins TRBV11-2 to TRBJ2-1, with a tentative D call TRBD1 (7 bases). The V and J ends lost 0 bases and 0 bases respectively, with 15 bases between them. From germline, CDR1 is SGHAT and CDR2 FQNNGV. The CDR3 sequence is 18 residues long. The CDR3 DNA sequence: TGTGCCAGCAGCTTAGATCAGGGGGGTAGCGCCTCCTACAATGAGCAGTTCTTC. This translates into CASSLDQGGSASYNEQFF.

On this clone itself: This sample also contains other DNA sequences that code for the same CDR3. The chain joins TRBV6-6 to TRBJ2-7; D gene ambiguous. The V end was cut by 2 bases, the J end by 3 bases, with 2 bases between. The CDR3 has 11 amino acids. The germline V gene has CDR1 MNHNY and CDR2 SVGAGI (reference sequence). CDR3 coding DNA: TGTGCCAGCAGTTACCTCTACGAGCAGTACTTC. Its translation: CASSYLYEQYF.

This clone was seen more than once but under ten times. The chain's CDR3 is CASTSPGGGDDEQYF. The CDR3 nucleotides read TGTGCCAGCACCTCCCCGGGGGGAGGCGACGACGAGCAGTACTTC. The chain couples TRBV28 to TRBJ2-7, with TRBD2 matching 7 bases. The CDR3 has 15 residues. Germline V gene sequence: CDR1 MDHEN, CDR2 SYDVKM. The ends lost 7 bases at V and 5 bases at J; junction bases unmatched: 14.

The chain has TRBV11-2 and TRBJ2-1; 8 bases match TRBD2. Germline loops: CDR1 SGHAT, CDR2 FQNNGV. The CDR3 runs to 15 residues. V lost 8 bases to trimming and J lost 3 bases; unmatched junction nucleotides: 9. CDR3 loop: CASEFSTSGYNEQFF. The CDR3 bases are TGTGCCAGCGAGTTTAGTACTAGCGGCTACAATGAGCAGTTCTTC.

This clone has more than one count but fewer than ten. V usage is TRBV27 and J usage is TRBJ1-1, with unresolved D. From germline, CDR1 is MNHEY and CDR2 SMNVEV (reference sequence). The CDR3 consists of 13 residues. V lost 5 bases, J lost 5 bases, and 12 bases lay in between. The CDR3 coding sequence is TGTGCCAGCAGTCTCCAAGGGCGAACTGAAGCTTTCTTT. Translation gives CASSLQGRTEAFF.

The CDR3 DNA reads as TGTGCCAGCAGTCAGGGGGGGCGCGACACCGGGGAGCTGTTTTTT. Translated: CASSQGGRDTGELFF. The chain joins TRBV27 to TRBJ2-2; D may be TRBD1 or TRBD2 (7 bases each). CDR1 is MNHEY, CDR2 SMNVEV, per germline (reference sequence). V was pared by 5 bases and J by 3 bases, with 13 bases between. The CDR3 has 15 amino acids.

The genes are TRBV27 and TRBJ2-3; 9 bases fit TRBD1. J was trimmed by 4 bases and V by 5 bases; bases with no gene match: 7. Germline lookup yields CDR1 MNHEY and CDR2 SMNVEV (reference sequence). This CDR3 has 15 amino acids. CDR3 sequence (DNA): TGTGCCAGCAGTAAACAGGGACAGGGCGCAGATACGCAGTATTTT. As protein: CASSKQGQGADTQYF.

The genes are TRBV4-3 and TRBJ1-5; no firm D call. This CDR3 is built from 19 residues. Germline V gives CDR1 LGHNA, CDR2 YSLEER. Trimming shortened V by 0 bases and J by 1 base, and 19 bases separated the two germline ends. CDR3 amino acids: CASSQDYLRLMASNQPQHF. The CDR3 DNA reads as TGCGCCAGCAGCCAAGACTATCTACGACTGATGGCGAGCAATCAGCCCCAGCATTTT.

The chain combines TRBV7-2 with TRBJ1-3; D might be TRBD1 (5 bases). The CDR3 is 14 amino acids. Between the trimmed V and J ends, which lost 3 bases and 8 bases, there was a span of 14 bases. CDR1 is SGHTA, CDR2 FQGNSA, per germline. CDR3 amino acids: CASSFDSGTDTIYF. CDR3 DNA: TGTGCCAGCAGCTTCGACAGTGGAACCGACACCATATATTTT.

The rearrangement joins TRBV18 to TRBJ2-4, with TRBD1 matching 8 bases. The CDR3 is 15 residues long. CDR1 is KGHSH and CDR2 is LQKENI in the germline V gene. With V trimmed by 5 bases and J by 9 bases, 12 bases remained unmatched. CDR3 DNA: TGTGCCAGCTCAACGGAACAGGGGGTTCTCTTCATTCAGTACTTC. It yields the protein CASSTEQGVLFIQYF.

This clone was seen repeatedly, ten times or more. The V and J genes are TRBV7-9 and TRBJ2-7; TRBD2 agrees at 10 bases. CDR3 size: 15 residues. Per the germline V gene, CDR1 is SEHNR and CDR2 is FQNEAQ (reference sequence). V was pared by 3 bases and J by 2 bases, with 4 bases of the junction left unmatched. CDR3 coding DNA: TGTGCCAGCAGCTTCTCGCTAGCGGGAGCCTACGAGCAGTACTTC. It specifies CASSFSLAGAYEQYF. Supplemented by reference TRBV7-9 and TRBJ2-7, the full variable domain reads DTGVSQNPRHKITKRGQNVTFRCDPISEHNRLYWYRQTLGQGPEFLTYFQNEAQLEKSRLLSDRFSAERPKGSFSTLEIQRTEQGDSAMYLCASSFSLAGAYEQYFGPGTRLTVT.

The chain is built from TRBV18 and TRBJ1-1, with unresolved D. Per the germline V gene, CDR1 is KGHSH and CDR2 is LQKENI. The CDR3 consists of 13 residues. The V end was cut by 3 bases, the J end by 8 bases, with 13 bases between. The CDR3 loop is CASSPPGVEEAFF. The CDR3 DNA is TGTGCCAGCTCACCCCCCGGGGTAGAAGAAGCTTTCTTT. The whole variable domain, filled in from reference TRBV18 and TRBJ1-1, reads NAGVMQNPRHLVRRRGQEARLRCSPMKGHSHVYWYRQLPEEGLKFMVYLQKENIIDESGMPKERFSAEFPKEGPSILRIQQVVRGDSAAYFCASSPPGVEEAFFGQGTRLTVV.